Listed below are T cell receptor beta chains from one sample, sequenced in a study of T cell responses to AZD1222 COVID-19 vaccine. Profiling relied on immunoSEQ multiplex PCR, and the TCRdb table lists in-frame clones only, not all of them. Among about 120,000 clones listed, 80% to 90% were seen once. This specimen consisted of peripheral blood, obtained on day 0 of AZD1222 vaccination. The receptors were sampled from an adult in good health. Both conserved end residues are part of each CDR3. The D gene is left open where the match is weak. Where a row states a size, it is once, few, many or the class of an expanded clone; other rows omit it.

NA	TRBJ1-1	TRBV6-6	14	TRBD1	TGTGCCAGCAGGGACAGGGTTGAGGGCACTGAAGCTTTCTTT	CASRDRVEGTEAFF
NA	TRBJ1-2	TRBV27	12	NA	TGTGCCAGCAGCCATGACATGTATGGCTACACCTTC	CASSHDMYGYTF
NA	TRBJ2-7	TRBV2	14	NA	TGTGCCAGCAGCACGGGGAGGAGCTCCTACGAGCAGTACTTC	CASSTGRSSYEQYF
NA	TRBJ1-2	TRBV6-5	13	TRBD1	TGTGCCAGCAGTTACACCGGGACAGATGGCTACACCTTC	CASSYTGTDGYTF
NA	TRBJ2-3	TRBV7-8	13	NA	TGTGCCAGCAGCTTAGCGCAGGGGGATACGCAGTATTTT	CASSLAQGDTQYF
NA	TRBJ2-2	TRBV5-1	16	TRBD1	TGCGCCAGCAGCTTGGCTACAGGGGGGAACACCGGGGAGCTGTTTTTT	CASSLATGGNTGELFF
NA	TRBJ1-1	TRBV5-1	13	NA	TGCGCCAGCAGCGGGGGACGGAACACTGAAGCTTTCTTT	CASSGGRNTEAFF
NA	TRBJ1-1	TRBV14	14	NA	TGTGCCAGCAGCTCATGGTATCAGAACACTGAAGCTTTCTTT	CASSSWYQNTEAFF
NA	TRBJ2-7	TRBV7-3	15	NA	TGTGCCAGCAGCTTATTACCAGGGGGGACCTACGAGCAGTACTTC	CASSLLPGGTYEQYF
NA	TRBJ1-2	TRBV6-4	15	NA	TGTGCCAGTAGGGGCACCGGGACTAACAACTATGGCTACACCTTC	CASRGTGTNNYGYTF
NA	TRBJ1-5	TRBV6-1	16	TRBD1	TGTGCCAGCAGTGAACACAGGGGTTTCGCCAATCAGCCCCAGCATTTT	CASSEHRGFANQPQHF
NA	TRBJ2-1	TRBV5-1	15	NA	TGCGCCAGCAGCATGTCGGCCGGCTCCTACAATGAGCAGTTCTTC	CASSMSAGSYNEQFF
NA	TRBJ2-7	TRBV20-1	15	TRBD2	TGCAGTGCTAGTAGAGGGACTAGCGGTGCCTACGAGCAGTACTTC	CSASRGTSGAYEQYF
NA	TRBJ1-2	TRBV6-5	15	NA	TGTGCCAGCAGCCACGGGACGGCAACTAACTATGGCTACACCTTC	CASSHGTATNYGYTF
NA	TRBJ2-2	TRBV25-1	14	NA	TGTGCCAGCCGGTACGGGACTTACACCGGGGAGCTGTTTTTT	CASRYGTYTGELFF
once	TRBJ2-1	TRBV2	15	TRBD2	TGTGCCAGCAGTTATCTAGCGGGAGATGACAATGAGCAGTTCTTC	CASSYLAGDDNEQFF
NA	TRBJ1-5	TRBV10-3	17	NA	TGTGCCATCAGTCATGAACCCTCCGGGGTTTGGGATCAGCCCCAGCATTTT	CAISHEPSGVWDQPQHF
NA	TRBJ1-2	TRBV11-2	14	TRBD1	TGTGCCAGCAGCTTGGGACAGGGGAGCTATGGCTACACCTTC	CASSLGQGSYGYTF
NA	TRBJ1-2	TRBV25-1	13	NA	TGTGCCAGCAGTGAGGACCTGCTCTATGGCTACACCTTC	CASSEDLLYGYTF
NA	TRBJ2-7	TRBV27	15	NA	TGTGCCAGCAGTCGCCTCGGTTGGACATCCTACGAGCAGTACTTC	CASSRLGWTSYEQYF
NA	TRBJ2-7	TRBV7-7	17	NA	TGTGCCAGCAGCCTCTCCCGGTTGTGGGTAATCTCCTACGAGCAGTACTTC	CASSLSRLWVISYEQYF
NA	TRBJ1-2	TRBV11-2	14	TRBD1	TGTGCCAGCAGCCCAGACAGGGCTAACTATGGCTACACCTTC	CASSPDRANYGYTF
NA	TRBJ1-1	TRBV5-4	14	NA	TGTGCCAGCATCAACCGGGACGGGGGGAATGAAGCTTTCTTT	CASINRDGGNEAFF
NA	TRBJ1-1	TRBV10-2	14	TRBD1	TGCGCCAGCAGTGTGGAGGGGGCAGGGACTGAAGCTTTCTTT	CASSVEGAGTEAFF
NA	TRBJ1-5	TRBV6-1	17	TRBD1	TGTGCCAGCAGTGAACGGGGACAGTCCTATAGCAATCAGCCCCAGCATTTT	CASSERGQSYSNQPQHF
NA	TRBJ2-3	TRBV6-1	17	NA	TGTGCCAGCAGTGAAGCGCATAGTTCTCTGCGCGGAGATACGCAGTATTTT	CASSEAHSSLRGDTQYF